A selection of T cell receptor beta chains follows, all from one sample in a study of blood T cell repertoires in COVID-19. Libraries were prepared by immunoSEQ multiplex PCR; TCRdb keeps only in-frame clonotypes and omits some of them. The table includes around 79,000 clones, about 88% detected once. The sequenced sample was peripheral blood. These receptor sequences come from a human donor in a cohort sampled during active COVID-19. Both conserved end residues are trimmed from each CDR3. A D gene is named only where the DNA matches it firmly.

d_gene	v_gene	j_gene	CDR3aa
-	TRBV5-8	TRBJ2-6	ASSSWGSGANVLT
-	TRBV27	TRBJ2-1	ASSLRSSYNEQF
TRBD2	TRBV5-1	TRBJ2-5	ASSGGGRETQY
-	TRBV3-1/TRBV3-2	TRBJ1-2	ASSQETTGFYGYT
TRBD1	TRBV27	TRBJ2-7	ASSHTLGRGKTYEQY
-	TRBV19	TRBJ2-1	ASSTPRGEGINEQF
-	TRBV2	TRBJ2-3	ASRNGPEEVDTQY
-	TRBV7-2	TRBJ1-3	ASSLGGSGNTIY
TRBD1	TRBV5-1	TRBJ1-1	ASSWGTGAMNTEAF
TRBD1	TRBV20-1	TRBJ1-6	SASPGTGRTNSPLH
TRBD1	TRBV3-1/TRBV3-2	TRBJ2-3	ASSRQGARTDTQY
-	TRBV7-6	TRBJ2-5	ASSNSGGQETQY
-	TRBV10-3	TRBJ1-5	AISITENQPQH
-	TRBV5-8	TRBJ1-6	ASSVSRAGGNSPLH
TRBD2	TRBV27	TRBJ2-7	ASSKRGDLDYEQY
TRBD2	TRBV9	TRBJ2-5	ASSVNGGEETQY
TRBD1	TRBV5-1	TRBJ1-1	ASSIRQGSSEAF
TRBD1	TRBV11-2	TRBJ2-7	ASSSQGNSYEQY
-	TRBV30	TRBJ1-2	AWSLYLRQYGYT
-	TRBV7-9	TRBJ1-5	ASSAAGSNQPQH
-	TRBV13	TRBJ2-7	ASSLGPLNAPSYEQY
-	TRBV27	TRBJ1-5	ASSKQEPNNQPQH
-	TRBV27	TRBJ1-6	ASTRTLQSSYNSPLH
-	TRBV5-1	TRBJ1-5	ASSPVDSSNQPQH
-	TRBV4-1	TRBJ2-5	ATRATGYQETQY
TRBD2	TRBV24-1	TRBJ2-1	ATSHRLAGRGDEQF
TRBD2	TRBV7-2	TRBJ2-1	ASSFKSGRSYNEQF
-	TRBV1	TRBJ1-4	TSSQNRGVNEKLF
-	TRBV6-6	TRBJ2-5	ASSYPDIQETQY
TRBD2	TRBV2	TRBJ2-7	ASSQLAGGSYEQY
-	TRBV25-1	TRBJ2-6	ASSPGGGANVLT
-	TRBV7-9	TRBJ2-1	ASRAVVALSYNEQF
TRBD2	TRBV9	TRBJ2-5	ASSGGGGLAGVPQYQETQY
-	TRBV5-1	TRBJ1-2	ASSLRLSGGYT
-	TRBV18	TRBJ2-5	ASSPRVTTEETQY
-	TRBV5-1	TRBJ1-4	ASSADSDSRLGEKLF